One sample yielded the 21 T cell receptor beta chains listed below, sequenced in a study of T cell changes during pregnancy in multiple sclerosis. Here immunoSEQ multiplex PCR was the method, and the copy in TCRdb shows in-frame clones only, minus some. The repertoire holds about 44,000 clones, with 80% to 95% as singletons. The source material was CD4+ T cells from peripheral blood mononuclear cells, sampled in the first trimester of pregnancy. The receptors were sampled from a female donor with multiple sclerosis, enrolled in a pregnancy study.

The sample holds a few counts of this clone. J is TRBJ1-1 and V is TRBV10-3; 7 bases fit TRBD1. The CDR3 totals 13 residues. Germline V CDR1 and CDR2: ENHRY, SYGVKD. Trimming took 9 bases from V and 4 from J; bases not matched to a gene: 8. In DNA form, the CDR3 reads TGTGCCATGAGCACCCCAGGGGGCACTGAAGCTTTCTTT. Amino acids: CAMSTPGGTEAFF.

The chain is built from TRBV27 and TRBJ2-5, with D perhaps matching TRBD1 (5 bases). V shed 5 bases and J shed 2 bases, with 12 bases lying between them. The CDR3 runs 14 residues. Germline assignment: CDR1 MNHEY and CDR2 SMNVEV (reference sequence). CDR3 coding DNA: TGTGCCAGCAGTCCGATGGACAAACAAGAGACCCAGTACTTC. It is translated as CASSPMDKQETQYF.

The chain is built from TRBV28 and TRBJ2-7; D is possibly TRBD1 (5 bases). Trimming cost V 6 bases and J 2 bases, with 14 bases left between them. The CDR3 has 14 amino acids. From germline, CDR1 is MDHEN and CDR2 SYDVKM. CDR3 protein: CASRAQGETYEQYF. The CDR3 DNA reads as TGTGCCAGCAGGGCGCAGGGCGAAACCTACGAGCAGTACTTC.

The chain has TRBV27 and TRBJ1-5, with D possibly TRBD1 on 6 matching bases. V lost 5 bases and J lost 2, with 13 bases in between. There are 15 residues in the CDR3. CDR1 is MNHEY, CDR2 SMNVEV, per germline (reference sequence). The CDR3 DNA is TGTGCCAGCAGTCCAGGGGTAAGGGGCAATCAGCCCCAGCATTTT. As protein: CASSPGVRGNQPQHF.

The chain is built from TRBV5-4 and TRBJ2-3, with 7 bases aligning to TRBD1. This CDR3 is 16 amino acids long. V dropped 0 bases and J dropped 10; count of bases not matched to a gene: 14. CDR1 is SGHNT, CDR2 YYREEE, per germline (reference sequence). CDR3 sequence (DNA): TGTGCCAGCAGCTTGGGGACAGGATTCTCTGGGGATGCGCAGTATTTT. Translating it yields CASSLGTGFSGDAQYF.

The rearrangement links TRBV6-5 to TRBJ1-4, with a possible D match to TRBD1 (6 bases). The CDR3 runs to 15 residues. Germline V gene data show CDR1 as MNHEY and CDR2 as SVGAGI. The V gene lost 0 bases and the J gene lost 3 bases, with 8 bases spanning the gap. CDR3 region: CASSYSGASNEKLFF. As DNA, the CDR3 is TGTGCCAGCAGTTACTCGGGGGCCTCTAATGAAAAACTGTTTTTT.

This clone was detected once. This rearrangement joins TRBV23-1 to TRBJ1-5; D gene unclear. TRBV23-1 is noted as an ORF with a role that remains uncertain. V was cut by 4 bases and J by 3 bases, with 13 bases left in between. The CDR3 has 15 amino acids. The CDR3 sequence: CASSLDRGSNQPQHF. In DNA form, the CDR3 reads TGCGCCAGCAGTCTCGACCGAGGGTCCAATCAGCCCCAGCATTTT.

The chain couples TRBV6-6 to TRBJ1-5, with no clear D. The CDR3 has 12 amino acids. Deletions cut 2 bases from V and 7 bases from J, with 6 bases between. Germline CDR1 MNHNY, CDR2 SVGAGI (reference sequence). CDR3 in amino acids: CASSYAEQPQHF. The CDR3 nucleotides read TGTGCCAGCAGTTACGCGGAGCAGCCCCAGCATTTT.

V is TRBV7-6 and J is TRBJ2-7, with 8 bases fitting TRBD1. The CDR3 is made up of 13 amino acids. Germline V CDR1 and CDR2: SGHVS, FNYEAQ. Trimming removed 5 bases from V and 7 bases from J; junction bases left unmatched: 7. CDR3 nucleotide sequence: TGTGCCAGCAGCAACGCAGGGGGCTGGGAGCAGTACTTC. Translating it yields CASSNAGGWEQYF.

The rearrangement uses TRBV9 and TRBJ2-1, with D perhaps matching TRBD2 (5 bases). Looked up from germline, CDR1 is SGDLS and CDR2 is YYNGEE. Trimming stripped 4 bases from V and 8 bases from J, with 22 bases between. This CDR3 contains 16 residues. The CDR3, as DNA: TGTGCCAGCAGCCCGACCTTGAGGCGGGTGCAGCATGAGCAGTTCTTC. Translated: CASSPTLRRVQHEQFF.

The rearrangement uses TRBV29-1 and TRBJ1-2, with TRBD1 matching over 9 bases. The V segment lost 4 bases and the J segment 6 bases; nucleotides outside the gene matches: 9. CDR1 SQVTM and CDR2 ANQGSEA come from the germline V gene. This CDR3 is built from 14 residues. CDR3 sequence: CSVVWTGDSNGYTF. The CDR3 nucleotides are TGCAGCGTTGTTTGGACAGGGGATTCGAATGGCTACACCTTC.

The chain uses TRBV30 and TRBJ2-5; 8 nucleotides line up with TRBD1. CDR1 is GTSNPN and CDR2 is SVGIG in the germline V gene (reference sequence). The CDR3 covers 15 residues. Trimming removed 0 bases from V and 5 bases from J; junction bases left unmatched: 8. The CDR3 DNA reads as TGTGCCTGGAGTGTACGAGGCAGGGGGCGTGAGACCCAGTACTTC. Its translation: CAWSVRGRGRETQYF.

The V gene is TRBV7-9, the J gene TRBJ2-7, with unresolved D. The V and J ends lost 2 bases and 5 bases respectively, with 16 bases between them. The CDR3 runs to 15 residues. Germline values: CDR1 SEHNR, CDR2 FQNEAQ (reference sequence). Here the CDR3 reads CASSLRPTQVDEQYF. The CDR3 DNA is TGTGCCAGCAGCTTACGGCCTACGCAGGTCGACGAGCAGTACTTC.

The chain combines TRBV16 with TRBJ1-2, with 8 bases matching TRBD1. The CDR3 length is 15 residues. With V trimmed by 2 bases and J by 7 bases, 9 bases remained unmatched. Germline V gene data show CDR1 as KGHSY and CDR2 as FQNENV. DNA for the CDR3: TGTGCCAGCAGCCAAATGCGCGGACAGGGAAGTGGCTACACCTTC. It translates to CASSQMRGQGSGYTF.

V is TRBV14 and J is TRBJ2-4; 13 bases map to TRBD2. The CDR3 is 17 residues long. Germline CDR1 is SGHDN and CDR2 is FVKESK. Unmatched junction bases numbered 11, after V lost 3 bases and J lost 9 bases. Here the CDR3 DNA reads TGTGCCAGCAGCCAGGGACTAGCGGGATCGGCCCGGGGCATTCAGTACTTC. Protein: CASSQGLAGSARGIQYF.

The J gene is TRBJ2-7, the V gene TRBV29-1; D uncertain. Germline V gene lookup returns CDR1 SQVTM and CDR2 ANQGSEA. Trimming pared 4 bases from V and 2 bases from J, leaving 12 bases between. The CDR3 totals 13 residues. The CDR3 bases are TGCAGCGTTGTGACAAATAGTCCCTACGAGCAGTACTTC. This sequence encodes CSVVTNSPYEQYF.

The rearrangement links TRBV6-1 to TRBJ1-2; D is undetermined. CDR1 MNHNS and CDR2 SASEGT come from the germline V gene. Trimming removed 10 bases at V and 0 bases at J, with 9 bases between. This CDR3 is built from 12 residues. CDR3 nucleotides: TGTGCCACCCGTGGCCCTAACTATGGCTACACCTTC. Its protein is CATRGPNYGYTF.

The chain couples TRBV7-2 to TRBJ1-1; 9 nucleotides align to TRBD1. The CDR3 contains 18 residues. The V gene's germline CDR1 is SGHTA and CDR2 FQGNSA. J gave up 4 bases and V 1 base, and 13 bases lay outside the gene matches. Here the CDR3 DNA reads TGTGCCAGCAGCTTAGGGATCGTCGGGACAGGGATCGCCACTGAAGCTTTCTTT. This sequence encodes CASSLGIVGTGIATEAFF.

This chain connects TRBV5-1 to TRBJ2-1, with 8 bases matching TRBD1. Germline lookup yields CDR1 SGHRS and CDR2 YFSETQ. V was clipped by 1 base and J by 7 bases; unmatched bases: 7. There are 15 residues in the CDR3. The CDR3 sequence: CASSLQGQAANEQFF. The CDR3 nucleotides are TGCGCCAGCAGCTTGCAGGGACAGGCAGCTAATGAGCAGTTCTTC.

This chain connects TRBV9 to TRBJ2-3, with 8 bases aligning to TRBD1. In germline, CDR1 is SGDLS, CDR2 YYNGEE. The CDR3 runs 16 residues. The trim removed 0 bases at V and 4 bases at J, leaving 7 bases unmatched. For the CDR3, the DNA is TGTGCCAGCAGCGTAGCGGCAGGGGGCTTTTCAGATACGCAGTATTTT. It codes for CASSVAAGGFSDTQYF.

The V gene is TRBV6-5, the J gene TRBJ1-3, with TRBD1 matching over 7 bases. V lost 6 bases and J lost 0; bases outside the gene matches: 5. CDR1 is MNHEY and CDR2 is SVGAGI in the germline V gene. CDR3 size: 15 residues. CDR3 loop: CASSSTGFSGNTIYF. Here the CDR3 DNA reads TGTGCCAGCAGCTCGACAGGGTTCTCTGGAAACACCATATATTTT.